The 13 T cell receptor beta chains reported below all come from one sample, sequenced in a study of T cell repertoires in cytomegalovirus infection. TCRdb used MiXCR to reprocess the reads, holding one entry per CDR3 protein. The sample lists around 330,000 distinct CDR3 sequences, roughly 16% occurring once. The sequenced sample was PBMCs. These receptors came from a human donor in good health (CMV status not recorded). Some clones in this sample may be carry-over from other donors' samples.

This clonotype was detected ten times or more. The V call is TRBV20-1, the J call TRBJ2-6; TRBD1 aligns across 9 bases. The length of the CDR3 is 14 residues. J gave up 4 bases and V 5 bases, and 3 bases lay outside the gene matches. Germline CDR1 DFQATT, CDR2 SNEGSKA (reference sequence). The CDR3 loop reads CSAAQGAGANVLTF. Here the CDR3 DNA reads TGCAGTGCTGCACAGGGGGCCGGGGCCAACGTCCTGACTTTC.

V usage is TRBV11-2 and J usage is TRBJ2-2; D gene unclear. CDR1 SGHAT and CDR2 FQNNGV come from the germline V gene. The V gene lost 5 bases and the J gene lost 6 bases, with 7 bases spanning the gap. The CDR3 loop spans 12 amino acids. For the CDR3, the DNA is TGTGCCAGCAGCACCCGACCCGGGGAGCTGTTTTTT. Protein sequence: CASSTRPGELFF.

There are many counts of this clonotype. V usage is TRBV7-8 and J usage is TRBJ2-5, with TRBD2 as a possible D gene (6 bases). Trimming stripped 5 bases from V and 5 bases from J, with 15 bases between. Germline V gene data show CDR1 as SGHVS and CDR2 as FQNEAQ. There are 14 residues in the CDR3. The CDR3 here is CASSQRGRGETQYF. As DNA, the CDR3 is TGTGCCAGCAGCCAGAGGGGTCGGGGGGAGACCCAGTACTTC. Complete variable domain (other parts from reference TRBV7-8 and TRBJ2-5): GAGVSQSPRYKVAKRGQDVALRCDPISGHVSLFWYQQALGQGPEFLTYFQNEAQLDKSGLPSDRFFAERPEGSVSTLKIQRTQQEDSAVYLCASSQRGRGETQYFGPGTRLLVL.

This chain uses TRBV27 with TRBJ2-7; the D is unclear. Germline V CDR1 and CDR2: MNHEY, SMNVEV (reference sequence). Trimming stripped 0 bases from V and 5 bases from J, with 11 bases between. The CDR3 loop spans 14 amino acids. Written as DNA, the CDR3 is TGTGCCAGCAGTTTATCCGGGCCCGCCGACGAGCAGTACTTC. Translation gives CASSLSGPADEQYF.

This clonotype was observed at least ten times. The J gene is TRBJ1-3, the V gene TRBV7-9, with D perhaps matching TRBD1 (5 bases). CDR1 is SEHNR and CDR2 is FQNEAQ in the germline V gene (reference sequence). Trimming removed 7 bases from V and 0 bases from J, with 10 bases in between. This CDR3 contains 14 residues. CDR3 DNA sequence: TGTGCCAGCATTGGCAGGGTCTCTGGAAACACCATATATTTT. Protein product: CASIGRVSGNTIYF.

The rearrangement links TRBV18 to TRBJ2-5, with TRBD2 matching 7 bases. J gave up 5 bases and V 1 base, and 16 bases lay outside the gene matches. The CDR3 spans 18 residues. Germline lookup yields CDR1 KGHSH and CDR2 LQKENI. CDR3 amino acids: CASSPRNGGGLYRETQYF. In nucleotides, the CDR3 is TGTGCCAGCTCACCACGCAACGGCGGGGGACTGTACCGGGAGACCCAGTACTTC.

The chain carries TRBV7-3 and TRBJ2-2, with D unresolved. The V end lost 2 bases, the J end lost 0 bases, and 16 bases lay between the germline ends. There are 18 residues in the CDR3. Germline V gives CDR1 SGHTA, CDR2 FQGTGA. The CDR3 sequence is CASSLLSLSIANTGELFF. The CDR3 DNA is TGTGCCAGCAGCTTACTTTCGCTGTCTATAGCGAACACCGGGGAGCTGTTTTTT.

Turning to this clonotype: With a much larger clone just one base away, this may be a read error. The genes are TRBV28 and TRBJ1-3; possible D gene TRBD1, 6 bases. The CDR3 is 16 residues long. Trimming took 5 bases from V and 3 from J, leaving 17 bases between them. CDR1 is MDHEN and CDR2 is SYDVKM in the germline V gene. The CDR3 DNA follows: TGTGCCAGCAGTGGGGGGACAAGGGCAAGTGGAAACACCATATATTTT. It codes for CASSGGTRASGNTIYF.

This rearrangement joins TRBV5-8 to TRBJ1-5; possible D gene TRBD1, 6 bases. The CDR3 loop spans 16 amino acids. Trimming cost V 6 bases and J 3 bases, with 19 bases left between them. Per the germline V gene, CDR1 is SGHTS and CDR2 is YDEGEE. In DNA form, the CDR3 reads TGTGCCAGCACCCAGCTTGCCGGACAGATCAATCAGCCCCAGCATTTT. Translation gives CASTQLAGQINQPQHF.

In its sample, this clonotype was seen many times. The chain recombines TRBV24-1 with TRBJ2-1; 9 bases fit TRBD2. Looked up from germline, CDR1 is KGHDR and CDR2 is SFDVKD. After removal of 4 bases from V and 7 bases from J, the junction contained 13 bases not matched to a gene. The CDR3 has 17 amino acids. CDR3 DNA: TGTGCCACCAGTGAAAACCGAGATAGCGGGGGCGGAAATGAGCAGTTCTTC. This encodes CATSENRDSGGGNEQFF.

This clonotype showed up just a few times. This chain joins TRBV14 and TRBJ1-2, with D uncertain. CDR3 size: 16 residues. Trimming pared 0 bases from V and 3 bases from J, leaving 14 bases between. Germline V gives CDR1 SGHDN, CDR2 FVKESK. The DNA for the CDR3 is TGTGCCAGCAGCCAAGATCCCGCAGGATCCCACTATGGCTACACCTTC. This sequence encodes CASSQDPAGSHYGYTF.

The rearrangement links TRBV27 to TRBJ2-7, with 7 bases matching TRBD1. CDR1 is MNHEY and CDR2 is SMNVEV in the germline V gene (reference sequence). The V and J ends lost 5 bases and 4 bases, in that order; junction bases with no gene match: 11. The CDR3 length is 15 residues. This chain's CDR3 is CASSITGDGIYEQYF. DNA of the CDR3: TGTGCCAGCAGTATTACAGGGGACGGTATTTACGAGCAGTACTTC.

This clonotype was observed a handful of times. The J gene is TRBJ1-6, the V gene TRBV6-2 or TRBV6-3, with a weak D call TRBD1 (6 bases). Trimming pared 7 bases from V and 8 bases from J, leaving 12 bases between. This CDR3 comprises 13 residues. CDR1 is MNHEY and CDR2 is SVGEGT in the germline V gene. CDR3 nucleotides: TGTGCCAGCACTCCGGACAGCCATTCACCCCTCCACTTT. Translated, it gives CASTPDSHSPLHF.